These 10 T cell receptor beta chains originate from one sample sequenced in a study of beta chain features in type 1 diabetes. Study-level points and caveats: Among patients with Type 1 diabetes, TCRB CDR3s were moderately but significantly shorter in every one of the four CD4+ subsets.

No cognate antigen is known for these TCRs. Expressed TCRB transcripts were sequenced because the isolated RNA had all been reverse transcribed beforehand. The repertoire was sequenced with immunoSEQ multiplex PCR; TCRdb's copy has only in-frame clones and lacks some. The table records some 150,000 clones, approximately 8.8% of them present only once. The sequencing input was central memory CD4+ T cells from blood. Receptor source: a woman aged 25 to 39 with type 1 diabetes.

The chain is built from TRBV9 and TRBJ2-1; 15 bases fit TRBD2. This CDR3 has 19 residues. Germline trimming cut 4 bases from V and 8 bases from J; bases unmatched to any gene: 16. Germline V gene data show CDR1 as SGDLS and CDR2 as YYNGEE. The CDR3 DNA sequence: TGTGCCAGCAGCTCCGGTCCCGGGACTAGCGGGAGGCCTTCGGATGAGCAGTTCTTC. Translation gives CASSSGPGTSGRPSDEQFF.

The sample holds a few counts of this clone. The chain joins TRBV21-1 to TRBJ2-5; TRBD2, as called in the table, went unchecked against the DNA. TRBV21-1 counts as a pseudogene. The CDR3 consists of 14 residues. The CDR3 bases are TGTGCCAGCAGCTTGACTAGCGGGCGGCAGACCCAGTACTTC. It specifies CASSLTSGRQTQYF.

This chain links TRBV27 with TRBJ1-1; TRBD1 aligns across 8 bases. Germline V gene lookup returns CDR1 MNHEY and CDR2 SMNVEV (reference sequence). J gave up 3 bases and V 5 bases, and 5 bases lay outside the gene matches. There are 14 residues in the CDR3. The CDR3 region is CASSRQGPYTEAFF. As DNA, the CDR3 is TGTGCCAGCAGTCGACAGGGGCCATACACTGAAGCTTTCTTT.

The CDR3 here is CASSPDRDNEQYF. In DNA form, the CDR3 reads TGTGCCAGTAGTCCGGACAGGGATAACGAGCAGTACTTC. This rearrangement joins TRBV19 to TRBJ2-7, with 8 bases that match TRBD1. The CDR3 spans 13 residues. Germline V gives CDR1 LNHDA, CDR2 SQIVND (reference sequence). V shed 5 bases, J shed 5 bases, and the junction held 5 bases outside the gene matches.

The chain recombines TRBV10-3 with TRBJ2-7; 10 nucleotides match TRBD2. The CDR3 loop spans 15 amino acids. The ends lost 2 bases at V and 4 bases at J; junction bases unmatched: 5. Per the germline V gene, CDR1 is ENHRY and CDR2 is SYGVKD. The CDR3 bases are TGTGCCATCAGTGAGGCGACTAGCGGGCCATACGAGCAGTACTTC. Protein sequence: CAISEATSGPYEQYF.

CDR3 region: CASSYSGRGAFF. The DNA for the CDR3 is TGTGCCAGCAGTTACTCGGGCAGGGGGGCTTTCTTT. The J gene is TRBJ1-1, the V gene TRBV6-5, with 7 bases that match TRBD1. CDR3 length equals 12 residues. Germline V gives CDR1 MNHEY, CDR2 SVGAGI. The J segment lost 11 bases and the V segment lost 0 bases, leaving 3 bases of the junction unmatched.

This chain connects TRBV9 to TRBJ2-1; no clear D gene. The CDR3 length is 13 residues. V lost 3 bases to trimming and J lost 10 bases, with 14 bases between them. Germline CDR1 and CDR2: SGDLS and YYNGEE. The CDR3 region has the DNA TGTGCCAGCAGCGGCTACGTAGAACGGGAGCAGTTCTTC. Its translation is CASSGYVEREQFF.

Points on this clone: A much larger clonotype is one base distant, so this may be a read error. V usage is TRBV4-1 and J usage is TRBJ2-1; a weak D match, TRBD2 (6 bases). The CDR3 length is 15 residues. Germline V gives CDR1 MGHRA, CDR2 YSYEKL. V was cut by 1 base and J by 7 bases, with 14 bases left in between. CDR3 region: CASSQAEEGTNEQFF. Written as DNA, the CDR3 is TGCGCCAGCAGCCAAGCGGAGGAGGGCACGAATGAGCAGTTCTTC.

This clone has a count of ten or more. V gene TRBV13 combines with J gene TRBJ2-7; D is perhaps TRBD2 (6 bases). Trimming pared 4 bases from V and 0 bases from J, leaving 16 bases between. Germline V lookup: CDR1 PRHDT, CDR2 FYEKMQ (reference sequence). The CDR3 spans 16 residues. In DNA, the CDR3 is TGTGCCAGCAGCTCCCGCCCGCAGGGACTCTCCTACGAGCAGTACTTC. Translating it yields CASSSRPQGLSYEQYF. Variable domain in full (rest from reference TRBV13 and TRBJ2-7): AAGVIQSPRHLIKEKRETATLKCYPIPRHDTVYWYQQGPGQDPQFLISFYEKMQSDKGSIPDRFSAQQFSDYHSELNMSSLELGDSALYFCASSSRPQGLSYEQYFGPGTRLTVT.

The J gene is TRBJ2-7, the V gene TRBV6-5; D ambiguous. Germline CDR1 is MNHEY and CDR2 is SVGAGI. This CDR3 has 15 amino acids. The V gene lost 0 bases and the J gene lost 3 bases, with 12 bases spanning the gap. The chain's CDR3 is CASSYSPRPYYEQYF. In DNA form, the CDR3 reads TGTGCCAGCAGTTACTCGCCCAGGCCTTACTACGAGCAGTACTTC.